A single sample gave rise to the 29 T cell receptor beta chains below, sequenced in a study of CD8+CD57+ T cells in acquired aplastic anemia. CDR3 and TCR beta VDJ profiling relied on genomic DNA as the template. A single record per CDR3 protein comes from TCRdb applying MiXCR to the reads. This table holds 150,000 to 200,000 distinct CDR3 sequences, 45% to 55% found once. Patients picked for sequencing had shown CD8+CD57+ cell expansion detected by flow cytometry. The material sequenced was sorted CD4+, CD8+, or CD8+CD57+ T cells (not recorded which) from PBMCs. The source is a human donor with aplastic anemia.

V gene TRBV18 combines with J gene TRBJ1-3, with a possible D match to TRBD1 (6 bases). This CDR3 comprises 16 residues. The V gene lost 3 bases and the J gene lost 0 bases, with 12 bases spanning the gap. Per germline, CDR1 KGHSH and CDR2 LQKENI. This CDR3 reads CASSPRQVLSGNTIYF. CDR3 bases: TGTGCCAGCTCACCCCGACAGGTACTCTCTGGAAACACCATATATTTT. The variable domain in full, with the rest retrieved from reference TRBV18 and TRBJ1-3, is NAGVMQNPRHLVRRRGQEARLRCSPMKGHSHVYWYRQLPEEGLKFMVYLQKENIIDESGMPKERFSAEFPKEGPSILRIQQVVRGDSAAYFCASSPRQVLSGNTIYFGEGSWLTVV.

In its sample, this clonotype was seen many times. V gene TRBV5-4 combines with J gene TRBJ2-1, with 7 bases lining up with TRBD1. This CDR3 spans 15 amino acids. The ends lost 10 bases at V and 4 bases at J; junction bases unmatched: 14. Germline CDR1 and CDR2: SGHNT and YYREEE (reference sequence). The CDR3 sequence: CAWETGTEPYNEQFF. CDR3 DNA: TGTGCCTGGGAAACCGGGACAGAACCTTACAATGAGCAGTTCTTC.

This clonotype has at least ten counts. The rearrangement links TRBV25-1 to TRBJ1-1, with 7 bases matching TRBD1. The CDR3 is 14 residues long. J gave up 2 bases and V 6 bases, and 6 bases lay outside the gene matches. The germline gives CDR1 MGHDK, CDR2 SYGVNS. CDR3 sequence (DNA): TGTGCCAGCAGGGCGACAGGGTCTAACACTGAAGCTTTCTTT. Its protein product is CASRATGSNTEAFF.

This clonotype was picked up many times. The CDR3 loop is CASSFGGAGNTIYF. The CDR3 nucleotides are TGTGCCAGCAGTTTCGGAGGGGCTGGAAACACCATATATTTT. The V call is TRBV12-3 or TRBV12-4, the J call TRBJ1-3; a possible D gene is TRBD1 (5 bases). The CDR3 spans 14 residues. With 3 bases removed from V and 2 bases from J, the gap between germline ends came to 8 bases.

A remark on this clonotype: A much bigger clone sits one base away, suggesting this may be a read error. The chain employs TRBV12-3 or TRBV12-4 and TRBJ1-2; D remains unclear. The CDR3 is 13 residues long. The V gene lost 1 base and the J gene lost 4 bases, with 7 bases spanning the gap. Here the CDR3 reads CASSLVSFYGYTF. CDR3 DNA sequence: TGTGCCAGCAGTTTAGTCAGTTTCTATGGCTACACCTTC.

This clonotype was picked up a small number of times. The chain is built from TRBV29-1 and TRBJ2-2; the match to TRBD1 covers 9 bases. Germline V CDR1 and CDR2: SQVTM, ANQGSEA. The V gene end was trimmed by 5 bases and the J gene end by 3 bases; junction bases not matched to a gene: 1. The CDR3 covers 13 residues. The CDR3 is CSVRDRDTGELFF. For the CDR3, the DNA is TGCAGCGTTCGGGACAGGGACACCGGGGAGCTGTTTTTT.

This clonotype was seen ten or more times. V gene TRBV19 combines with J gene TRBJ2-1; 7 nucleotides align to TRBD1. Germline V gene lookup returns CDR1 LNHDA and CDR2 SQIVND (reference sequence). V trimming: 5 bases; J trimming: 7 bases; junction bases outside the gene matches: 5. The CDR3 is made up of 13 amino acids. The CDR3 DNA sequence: TGTGCCAGTAGTCTACCAGGGGGTAATGAGCAGTTCTTC. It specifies CASSLPGGNEQFF.

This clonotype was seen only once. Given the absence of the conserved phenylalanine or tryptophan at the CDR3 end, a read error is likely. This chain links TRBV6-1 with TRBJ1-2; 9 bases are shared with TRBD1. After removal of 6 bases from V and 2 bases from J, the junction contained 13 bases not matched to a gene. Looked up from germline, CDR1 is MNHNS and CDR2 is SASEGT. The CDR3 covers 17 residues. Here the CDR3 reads CASRQTGGRGGNYGYTL. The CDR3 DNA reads TGTGCCAGCAGACAGACAGGGGGGAGGGGTGGGAACTATGGCTACACCCTC.

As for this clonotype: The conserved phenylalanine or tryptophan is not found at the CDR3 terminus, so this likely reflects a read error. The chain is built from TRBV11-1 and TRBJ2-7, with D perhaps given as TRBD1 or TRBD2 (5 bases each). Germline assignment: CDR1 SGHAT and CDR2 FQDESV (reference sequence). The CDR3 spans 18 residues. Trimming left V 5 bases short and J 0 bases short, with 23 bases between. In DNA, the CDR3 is TGTGCCAGCAGCCTGGACTGGGGAGCAGGGCAGAGCTCCTACGAGCAGTACTCC. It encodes CASSLDWGAGQSSYEQYS.

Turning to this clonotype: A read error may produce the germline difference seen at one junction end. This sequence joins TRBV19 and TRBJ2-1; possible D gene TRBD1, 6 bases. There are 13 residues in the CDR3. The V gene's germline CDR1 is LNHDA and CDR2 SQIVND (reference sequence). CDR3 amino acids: CASSATGLNQQFF. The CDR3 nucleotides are TGTGCCAGTAGTGCGACAGGACTCAATCAGCAGTTCTTC.

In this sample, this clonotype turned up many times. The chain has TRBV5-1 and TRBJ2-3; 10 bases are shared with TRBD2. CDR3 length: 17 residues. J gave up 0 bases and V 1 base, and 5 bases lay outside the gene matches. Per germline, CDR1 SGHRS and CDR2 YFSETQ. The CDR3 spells CASSLLSGGASTDTQYF. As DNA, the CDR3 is TGCGCCAGCAGCTTGTTAAGCGGGGGGGCTAGCACAGATACGCAGTATTTT.

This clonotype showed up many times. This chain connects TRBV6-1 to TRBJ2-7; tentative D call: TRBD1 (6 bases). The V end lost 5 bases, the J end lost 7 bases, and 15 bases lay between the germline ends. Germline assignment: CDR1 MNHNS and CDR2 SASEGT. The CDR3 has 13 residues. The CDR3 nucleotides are TGTGCCAGCAGTACCGGGACACCTACGGAGCAGTACTTC. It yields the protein CASSTGTPTEQYF.

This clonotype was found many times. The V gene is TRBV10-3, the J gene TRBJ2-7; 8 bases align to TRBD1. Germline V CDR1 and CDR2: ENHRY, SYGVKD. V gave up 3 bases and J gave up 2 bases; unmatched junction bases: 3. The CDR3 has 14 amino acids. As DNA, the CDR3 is TGTGCCATCAGTGAACAACAGGGGGCCTACGAGCAGTACTTC. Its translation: CAISEQQGAYEQYF.

The CDR3 DNA is TGTGCCAGCAGGGTGACTCGTACGAACACCGGGGAGCTGTTTTTT. Residues: CASRVTRTNTGELFF. The J gene is TRBJ2-2, the V gene TRBV2; D unclear. V lost 6 bases and J lost 0, with 11 bases in between. This CDR3 is 15 amino acids long. The germline V gene has CDR1 SNHLY and CDR2 FYNNEI.

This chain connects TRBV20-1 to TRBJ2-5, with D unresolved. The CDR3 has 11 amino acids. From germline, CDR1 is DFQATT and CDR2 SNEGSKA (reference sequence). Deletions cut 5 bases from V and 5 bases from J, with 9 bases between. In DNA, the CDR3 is TGCAGTGCTGCCCCCGGGGAGACCCAGTACTTC. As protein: CSAAPGETQYF.

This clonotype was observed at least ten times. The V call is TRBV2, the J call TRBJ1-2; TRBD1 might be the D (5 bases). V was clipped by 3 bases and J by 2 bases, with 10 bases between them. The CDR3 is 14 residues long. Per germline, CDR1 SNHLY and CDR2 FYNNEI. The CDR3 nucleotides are TGTGCCAGCAGTGAGGCAGGGACCAACTATGGCTACACCTTC. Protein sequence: CASSEAGTNYGYTF.

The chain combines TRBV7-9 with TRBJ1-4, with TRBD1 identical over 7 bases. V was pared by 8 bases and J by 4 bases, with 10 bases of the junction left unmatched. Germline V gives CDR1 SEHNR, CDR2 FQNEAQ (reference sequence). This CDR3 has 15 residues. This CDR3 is CASRNTTGSNEKLFF. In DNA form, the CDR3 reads TGTGCCAGCCGTAACACGACAGGGAGTAATGAAAAACTGTTTTTT.

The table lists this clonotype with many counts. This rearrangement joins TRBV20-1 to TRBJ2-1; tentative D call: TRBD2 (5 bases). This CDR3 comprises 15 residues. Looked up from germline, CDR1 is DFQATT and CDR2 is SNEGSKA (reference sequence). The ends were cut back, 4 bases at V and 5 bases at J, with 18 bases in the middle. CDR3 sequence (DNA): TGCAGTGCTACAGATGGTAGCGTGTCCCACAATGAGCAGTTCTTC. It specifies CSATDGSVSHNEQFF.

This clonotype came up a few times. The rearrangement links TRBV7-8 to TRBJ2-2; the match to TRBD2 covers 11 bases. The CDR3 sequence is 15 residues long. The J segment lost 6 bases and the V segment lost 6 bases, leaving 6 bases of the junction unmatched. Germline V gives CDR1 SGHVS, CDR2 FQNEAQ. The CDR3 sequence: CASSYSGGAPGELFF. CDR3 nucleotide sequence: TGTGCCAGCAGTTATAGCGGGGGGGCCCCCGGGGAGCTGTTTTTT.

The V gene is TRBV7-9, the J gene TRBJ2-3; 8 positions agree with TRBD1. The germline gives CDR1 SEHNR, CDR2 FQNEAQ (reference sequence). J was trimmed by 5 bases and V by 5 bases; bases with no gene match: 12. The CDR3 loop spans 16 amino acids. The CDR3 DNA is TGTGCCAGCAGCGAGGCAGGGGGCAAGCAAGGAGATACGCAGTATTTT. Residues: CASSEAGGKQGDTQYF.

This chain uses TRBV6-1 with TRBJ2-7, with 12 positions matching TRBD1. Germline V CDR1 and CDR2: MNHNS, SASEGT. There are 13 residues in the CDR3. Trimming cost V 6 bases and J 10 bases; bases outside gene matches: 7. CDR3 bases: TGTGCCAGCAGCTCCGGGACAGGGGGCCGCCAGTACTTC. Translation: CASSSGTGGRQYF.

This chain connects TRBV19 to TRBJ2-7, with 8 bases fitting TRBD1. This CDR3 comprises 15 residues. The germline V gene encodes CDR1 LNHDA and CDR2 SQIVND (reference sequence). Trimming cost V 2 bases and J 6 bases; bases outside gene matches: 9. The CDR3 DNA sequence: TGTGCCAGTAGTATAAGTACCGGGACAGGCGTCGAGCAGTACTTC. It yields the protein CASSISTGTGVEQYF.

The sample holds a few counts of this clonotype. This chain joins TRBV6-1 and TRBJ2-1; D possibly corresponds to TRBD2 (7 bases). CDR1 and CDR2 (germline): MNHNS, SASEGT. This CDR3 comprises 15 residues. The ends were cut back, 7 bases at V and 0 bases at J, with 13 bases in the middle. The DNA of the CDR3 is TGTGCCAGCAAGGGGGGGCAGGTCTCCTACAATGAGCAGTTCTTC. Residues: CASKGGQVSYNEQFF.

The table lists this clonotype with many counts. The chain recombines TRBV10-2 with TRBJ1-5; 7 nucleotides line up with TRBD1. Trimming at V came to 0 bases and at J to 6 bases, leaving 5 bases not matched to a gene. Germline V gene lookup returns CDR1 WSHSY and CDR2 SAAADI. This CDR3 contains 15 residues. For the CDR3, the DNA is TGCGCCAGCAGTGAGTCAGGGGGCAGGCTTCAGCCCCAGCATTTT. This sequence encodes CASSESGGRLQPQHF.

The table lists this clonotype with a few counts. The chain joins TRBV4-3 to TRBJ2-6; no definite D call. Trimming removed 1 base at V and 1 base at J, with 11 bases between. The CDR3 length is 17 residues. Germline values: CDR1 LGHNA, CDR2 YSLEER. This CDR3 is CASSQVNRISGANVLTF. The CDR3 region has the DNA TGCGCCAGCAGCCAAGTCAATAGAATTTCTGGGGCCAACGTCCTGACTTTC.

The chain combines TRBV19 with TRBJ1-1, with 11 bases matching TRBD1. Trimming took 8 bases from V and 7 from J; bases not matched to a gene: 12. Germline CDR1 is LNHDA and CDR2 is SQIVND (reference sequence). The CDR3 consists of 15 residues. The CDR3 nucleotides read TGTGCCAGTGAGGGTTGGGGACAGGGGGTTATTGAAGCTTTCTTT. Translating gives CASEGWGQGVIEAFF.

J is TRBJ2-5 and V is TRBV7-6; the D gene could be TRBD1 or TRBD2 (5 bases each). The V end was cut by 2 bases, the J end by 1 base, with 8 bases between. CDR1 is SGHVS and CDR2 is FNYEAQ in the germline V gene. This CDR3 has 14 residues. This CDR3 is CASSLFGGQETQYF. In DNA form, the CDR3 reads TGTGCCAGCAGCTTATTTGGGGGCCAAGAGACCCAGTACTTC.

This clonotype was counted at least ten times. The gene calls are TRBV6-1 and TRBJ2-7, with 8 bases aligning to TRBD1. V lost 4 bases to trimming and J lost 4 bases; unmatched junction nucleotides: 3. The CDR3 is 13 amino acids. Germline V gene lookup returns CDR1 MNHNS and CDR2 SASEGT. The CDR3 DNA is TGTGCCAGCAGTGGAGACAGGGGATACGAGCAGTACTTC. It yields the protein CASSGDRGYEQYF.

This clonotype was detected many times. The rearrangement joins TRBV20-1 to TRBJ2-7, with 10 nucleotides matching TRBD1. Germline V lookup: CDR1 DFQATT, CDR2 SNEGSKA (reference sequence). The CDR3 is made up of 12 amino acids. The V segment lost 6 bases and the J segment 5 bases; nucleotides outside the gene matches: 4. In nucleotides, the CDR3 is TGCAGTGCCGGGGGGACAGGGGACGAGCAGTACTTC. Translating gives CSAGGTGDEQYF.